This paragraph covers one T cell receptor beta chain sequence. Sequencing used immunoSEQ multiplex PCR; TCRdb keeps in-frame clones, though not all of them. In the table there are around 360,000 clones, around 87% of which are singletons. The data belong to a study of blood T cell repertoires in COVID-19. Participants were aged about 18 to 90 years, lived in under 25 US areas, and enrolled virtually. Looked up from germline, CDR1 is ENHRY and CDR2 is SYGVKD. CDR3 length equals 14 residues. Between the trimmed V and J ends, which lost 0 bases and 2 bases, there was a span of 7 bases. The receptor's source is a man aged 40-50 years in a cohort exposed to, infected with or recovered from COVID-19 (not recorded which). This chain joins TRBV10-3 and TRBJ1-2; D gene uncertain. The source material was PBMCs or T cells enriched from blood (not recorded which). The CDR3 DNA reads TGTGCCATCAGTGAGTCGCCCAGGAACTATGGCTACACCTTC. This sequence encodes CAISESPRNYGYTF.